One sample yielded the 22 T cell receptor beta chains listed below, sequenced in a study of early T cells in non-severe SARS-CoV-2 infection. In TCRdb, the 5' RACE reads were re-called with MiXCR into one record per CDR3 protein. The sample lists fewer than 55,000 distinct CDR3 sequences; around 8.4% were seen once. The specimen sequenced was whole blood. The receptors derive from an adult who was a healthcare worker with PCR-confirmed SARS-CoV-2 infection or an uninfected control (not recorded which).

This clonotype was counted a few times. V and J are TRBV6-5 and TRBJ1-1, with 9 bases matching TRBD1. CDR1 and CDR2 from the germline V gene are MNHEY and SVGAGI. The V and J ends lost 6 bases and 7 bases, in that order; junction bases with no gene match: 9. The CDR3 extends over 14 amino acids. In DNA, the CDR3 is TGTGCCAGCAGCCCAGACAGGGGGGTTGGTGAAGCTTTCTTT. Translating gives CASSPDRGVGEAFF.

This rearrangement joins TRBV4-1 to TRBJ2-2; D gene unclear. The V and J ends lost 1 base and 5 bases respectively, with 14 bases between them. Germline loops: CDR1 MGHRA, CDR2 YSYEKL. The CDR3 loop spans 16 amino acids. The CDR3 protein is CASSQARGRFTGELFF. CDR3 nucleotide sequence: TGCGCCAGCAGCCAAGCCCGAGGAAGATTTACCGGGGAGCTGTTTTTT.

The chain recombines TRBV27 with TRBJ2-3; either TRBD1 or TRBD2 may fit D (5 bases each). Germline V lookup: CDR1 MNHEY, CDR2 SMNVEV (reference sequence). The V gene lost 2 bases and the J gene lost 6 bases, with 21 bases spanning the gap. The CDR3 is made up of 17 amino acids. The chain's CDR3 is CASSLPTGTPASDTQYF. In nucleotides, the CDR3 is TGTGCCAGCAGTTTACCGACCGGGACCCCAGCATCGGATACGCAGTATTTT.

In this sample, this clonotype turned up many times. The V call is TRBV7-9, the J call TRBJ2-1, with 9 positions matching TRBD1. Germline CDR1 is SEHNR and CDR2 is FQNEAQ (reference sequence). V lost 5 bases and J lost 5; bases outside the gene matches: 7. This CDR3 is 15 amino acids long. The CDR3 spells CASSLSGQGHNEQFF. CDR3 DNA: TGTGCCAGCAGCCTCTCGGGACAGGGCCACAATGAGCAGTTCTTC.

In its sample, this clonotype was seen many times. The gene calls are TRBV7-8 and TRBJ1-2; D may be TRBD1 (5 bases). The germline V gene has CDR1 SGHVS and CDR2 FQNEAQ. The CDR3 has 13 residues. V was cut by 5 bases and J by 4 bases, with 11 bases left in between. Here the CDR3 DNA reads TGTGCCAGCAGCGACAGTTCCCTCTATGGCTACACCTTC. It translates to CASSDSSLYGYTF.

Points on this clonotype: This may be a read error, as it is one base from a much larger clone. V usage is TRBV25-1 and J usage is TRBJ1-4, with 8 bases matching TRBD1. Germline V CDR1 and CDR2: MGHDK, SYGVNS. V was pared by 6 bases and J by 6 bases, with 9 bases of the junction left unmatched. The CDR3 is made up of 15 amino acids. The DNA of the CDR3 is TGTGCCAGCAGACTCGGACAGGGAGGGTATGAAAAACTGTTTTTT. It is translated as CASRLGQGGYEKLFF.

This clonotype has a count of ten or more. The chain links TRBV5-6 to TRBJ2-7; maybe TRBD1 (6 bases). In germline, CDR1 is SGHDT, CDR2 YYEEEE. The CDR3 contains 14 residues. The germline V and J ends were trimmed by 4 bases and 1 base, with 12 bases remaining between them. CDR3 amino acids: CASSAGTTSYEQYF. CDR3 nucleotides: TGTGCCAGCAGCGCAGGGACAACGTCCTACGAGCAGTACTTC.

This clonotype was recorded many times. The rearrangement uses TRBV15 and TRBJ1-2; 7 bases map to TRBD1. Per the germline V gene, CDR1 is LNHNV and CDR2 is YYDKDF (reference sequence). J lost 6 bases, V lost 3 bases, and 4 bases had no gene match. The CDR3 is 13 residues long. CDR3 nucleotide sequence: TGTGCCACCAGCAGTAGGGGGCTGAATGGCTACACCTTC. This codes for CATSSRGLNGYTF.

In its sample, this clonotype was seen many times. The chain is built from TRBV12-5 and TRBJ2-5; D gene unclear. CDR1 is LGHNT and CDR2 is FRNRAP in the germline V gene. The V end lost 5 bases, the J end lost 4 bases, and 5 bases lay between the germline ends. The CDR3 is 11 amino acids. Written as DNA, the CDR3 is TGTGCTAGTGGTCTCTTAGAGACCCAGTACTTC. It specifies CASGLLETQYF. The entire variable domain, with the rest obtained from reference TRBV12-5 and TRBJ2-5, is as follows: DARVTQTPRHKVTEMGQEVTMRCQPILGHNTVFWYRQTMMQGLELLAYFRNRAPLDDSGMPKDRFSAEMPDATLATLKIQPSEPRDSAVYFCASGLLETQYFGPGTRLLVL.

This clonotype occurred many times. The rearrangement links TRBV6-5 to TRBJ2-3, with a possible D match to TRBD1 (5 bases). CDR1 and CDR2 (germline): MNHEY, SVGAGI. This CDR3 comprises 17 residues. Deletions cut 4 bases from V and 2 bases from J, with 19 bases between. CDR3 sequence: CASSFAGPVMYTDTQYF. CDR3 in DNA: TGTGCCAGCAGTTTCGCAGGGCCCGTGATGTACACAGATACGCAGTATTTT.

This clonotype was counted ten times or more. This chain uses TRBV5-6 with TRBJ2-4, with TRBD1 identical over 8 bases. This CDR3 has 12 amino acids. In germline, CDR1 is SGHDT, CDR2 YYEEEE. With V trimmed by 6 bases and J by 10 bases, 6 bases remained unmatched. The CDR3: CASTGQGGIQYF. The CDR3 DNA reads TGTGCCAGCACAGGACAGGGAGGAATTCAGTACTTC. Looking up the rest from reference TRBV5-6 and TRBJ2-4 gives the full variable domain: DAGVTQSPTHLIKTRGQQVTLRCSPKSGHDTVSWYQQALGQGPQFIFQYYEEEERQRGNFPDRFSGHQFPNYSSELNVNALLLGDSALYLCASTGQGGIQYFGAGTRLSVL.

This clonotype was counted at least ten times. V gene TRBV6-2 or TRBV6-3 combines with J gene TRBJ1-5; 9 bases are a match to TRBD1. The CDR3 spans 17 residues. The junction had 14 bases not matched to a gene; V was cut back by 5 bases and J by 6 bases. CDR1 is MNHEY, CDR2 SVGEGT, per germline. CDR3 bases: TGTGCCAGCAGTATCCCGGTGGACAGGGGTTTTGGTCAGCCCCAGCATTTT. The encoded protein is CASSIPVDRGFGQPQHF.

The chain carries TRBV11-2 and TRBJ2-2, with 14 nucleotides matching TRBD2. The CDR3 is 16 amino acids. From germline, CDR1 is SGHAT and CDR2 FQNNGV. The V and J ends lost 4 bases and 8 bases, in that order; junction bases with no gene match: 6. CDR3 protein: CASSSGLAGVGGELFF. DNA for the CDR3: TGTGCCAGCAGCTCGGGACTAGCGGGAGTGGGTGGGGAGCTGTTTTTT.

This clonotype was found many times. V and J are TRBV10-3 and TRBJ2-1, with D possibly being TRBD2 (5 bases). The V gene's germline CDR1 is ENHRY and CDR2 SYGVKD. The CDR3 is made up of 11 amino acids. V was shortened by 6 bases and J by 6 bases, with 6 bases between the two germline ends. CDR3 bases: TGTGCCATCAGGGACTTCAATGAGCAGTTCTTC. Translated: CAIRDFNEQFF.

V is TRBV6-7 and J is TRBJ2-2; possibly TRBD1 or TRBD2 for D (5 bases each). TRBV6-7 is identified as an open reading frame with a role that is uncertain. The CDR3 extends over 13 amino acids. Trimming stripped 2 bases from V and 12 bases from J, with 13 bases between. CDR3 DNA: TGTGCCAGCAGTTACCGGCGATGGGGGAAGCTGTTTTTT. Residues: CASSYRRWGKLFF.

This clonotype was picked up many times. This chain links TRBV30 with TRBJ1-2; TRBD1 agrees at 11 bases. This CDR3 has 14 residues. Germline loops: CDR1 GTSNPN, CDR2 SVGIG (reference sequence). V was clipped by 5 bases and J by 3 bases; unmatched bases: 5. CDR3 DNA: TGTGCCTGGCGGGACAGGGGGTTCTACTATGGCTACACCTTC. Amino acid sequence: CAWRDRGFYYGYTF.

This clonotype was found a few times. This chain joins TRBV7-3 and TRBJ2-2; 8 bases fit TRBD1. CDR3 length: 16 amino acids. Germline V gives CDR1 SGHTA, CDR2 FQGTGA. The trim removed 4 bases at V and 6 bases at J, leaving 10 bases unmatched. The CDR3 loop reads CASSYSGGRRAGELFF. The CDR3 nucleotides read TGTGCCAGCAGCTATTCAGGGGGCCGGCGCGCCGGGGAGCTGTTTTTT.

This clonotype was picked up many times. Its ends do not fully match the called genes, so a read error is possible. The chain employs TRBV7-2 and TRBJ2-3, with 9 bases aligning to TRBD2. The CDR3 contains 18 residues. Germline CDR1 reads SGHTA; CDR2 reads FQGNSA. The CDR3 bases are TGTGCCAGCAACTTAGGCGGGGGGGCTTTTGGGAACACAGATACGCAGTATTTT. It encodes CASNLGGGAFGNTDTQYF.

This clonotype was seen a handful of times. The V gene is TRBV2, the J gene TRBJ1-5, with a weak D call TRBD1 (6 bases). V dropped 4 bases and J dropped 4 bases, with 14 bases sitting between them. CDR1 is SNHLY, CDR2 FYNNEI, per germline. The CDR3 runs to 15 residues. CDR3 coding DNA: TGTGCCAGCAGTGCCCACAGGGTTGGAAATCAGCCCCAGCATTTT. Protein: CASSAHRVGNQPQHF.

This clonotype was picked up many times. V is TRBV4-1 and J is TRBJ2-2, with D possibly matching TRBD2 (6 bases). V lost 1 base and J 6 bases, leaving 9 bases between the germline ends. Germline CDR1 MGHRA, CDR2 YSYEKL. This CDR3 has 14 residues. As DNA, the CDR3 is TGCGCCAGCAGCCAAGCCCGGGGGTCCGGGGAGCTGTTTTTT. Its translation is CASSQARGSGELFF.

The chain links TRBV20-1 to TRBJ2-3; D might be TRBD2 (7 bases). The CDR3 is 14 amino acids. Germline V gene lookup returns CDR1 DFQATT and CDR2 SNEGSKA (reference sequence). Between the trimmed V and J ends, which lost 8 bases and 6 bases, there was a span of 21 bases. CDR3 DNA: TGCAGTCCTAAGGGGGAGGGGCTCACGGATACGCAGTATTTT. As protein: CSPKGEGLTDTQYF.

This clonotype was recorded many times. V usage is TRBV7-9 and J usage is TRBJ1-1; TRBD1 might be the D (6 bases). The germline V gene encodes CDR1 SEHNR and CDR2 FQNEAQ (reference sequence). V lost 5 bases to trimming and J lost 5 bases, with 18 bases between them. The CDR3 consists of 15 residues. The CDR3 sequence is CASSPSMGGQTEAFF. DNA for the CDR3: TGTGCCAGCAGCCCAAGCATGGGGGGCCAGACTGAAGCTTTCTTT.